This is a list of T cell receptor beta chains from one sample in a study of cytomegalovirus exposure and HLA in healthy donors. The repertoire was sequenced with immunoSEQ multiplex PCR; TCRdb's copy has only in-frame clones and lacks some. The table gives about 200,000 clones; the top ten clones make up roughly 0.98% of it. The sequenced sample was PBMCs. These receptors all stem from a young woman in good health and CMV-seropositive. Each CDR3 is given with its conserved first and last residue. The D gene is left open where the match is weak.

DNA,CDR3,V,J,D
TGCGCCAGCAGCGTGACAGCCTACGAGCAGTACTTC,CASSVTAYEQYF,TRBV5-1,TRBJ2-7,.
TGTGCCAGCAGTGGTGGGGCCCCCACTGAAGCTTTCTTT,CASSGGAPTEAFF,TRBV6-1,TRBJ1-1,.
TGTGCCAGCAGCTCACGGGGATTCACAGATACGCAGTATTTT,CASSSRGFTDTQYF,TRBV2,TRBJ2-3,.
TGTGCCAGTATCGGGAGACAGGGGAGCACTGAAGCTTTCTTT,CASIGRQGSTEAFF,TRBV19,TRBJ1-1,TRBD1
TGTGCCAGCAGTGAGAACAGGGCAGGACGTAATTCACCCCTCCACTTT,CASSENRAGRNSPLHF,TRBV2,TRBJ1-6,.
TGTGCCAGCACCGCGAACCGGGACACTGAAGCTTTCTTT,CASTANRDTEAFF,TRBV4-2,TRBJ1-1,.
TGTGCCAGCAGCCAAGATGGGGCAGGCCTTTTTTCCTACAATGAGCAGTTCTTC,CASSQDGAGLFSYNEQFF,TRBV4-2,TRBJ2-1,.
TGTGCCAGCAGTGAAGGGATGGGCGGCTACACCTTC,CASSEGMGGYTF,TRBV2,TRBJ1-2,.
TGCAGCGTTGAAGACGGTAGATCCTACAATGAGCAGTTCTTC,CSVEDGRSYNEQFF,TRBV29-1,TRBJ2-1,.
TGTGCCAGTTTGTCCGGGACAGGGGGAGGTCAGCCCCAGCATTTT,CASLSGTGGGQPQHF,TRBV19,TRBJ1-5,TRBD1
TGTGCCACCAGAGAGGGACAGGGGACCTACGAGCAGTACTTC,CATREGQGTYEQYF,TRBV15,TRBJ2-7,TRBD1
TGCGCCAGCAGCTTGGCGGGGACAGGATTAAACATTCAGTACTTC,CASSLAGTGLNIQYF,TRBV5-1,TRBJ2-4,TRBD1
TGTGCCAGCAGTGAAAATCCCGCGGGGGCCTCTGGAAACACCATATATTTT,CASSENPAGASGNTIYF,TRBV6-1,TRBJ1-3,.
TGTGCCAGCAGCTTGGTGACAGGGAGAAACACCGGGGAGCTGTTTTTT,CASSLVTGRNTGELFF,TRBV7-2,TRBJ2-2,TRBD1
TGTGCCAGCAGAAAAGGGGGACCCTACAATGAGCAGTTCTTC,CASRKGGPYNEQFF,TRBV2,TRBJ2-1,.
TGTGCCAGCAGCAGGAGGGAGGGCCATCAGCCCCAGCATTTT,CASSRREGHQPQHF,TRBV7-2,TRBJ1-5,.